This entry lists 8 T cell receptor beta chains sequenced from one sample in a study of T cell responses to AZD1222 COVID-19 vaccine listed by TCRdb under 2021. According to the study, the label for this sample's time point signals: about 28 days (+/-7) after the second vaccine dose. Library construction relied on the immunoSEQ multiplex PCR assay. TCRdb took over this immuneACCESS table, retaining in-frame rearrangements with V and J assigned. Such tables are incomplete; in checked studies, under half of the missing clones stem from an unresolved V gene, and the remainder is unexplained. This sample lists more than 95,000 clones; approximately 86% were detected once. Approximately 18% of the sample rests with the top ten. The sequencing used peripheral blood, collected 28 days after the second AZD1222 dose. The receptors stem from an adult who received the AZD1222 COVID-19 vaccine.

Comments on this clone: The same CDR3 also results from other DNA sequences found in this sample. The rearrangement links TRBV7-3 to TRBJ2-2, with D perhaps matching TRBD1 or TRBD2 (5 bases each). V lost 1 base, J lost 3 bases, and 6 bases lay in between. The CDR3 has 14 residues. Germline values: CDR1 SGHTA, CDR2 FQGTGA. The CDR3 DNA reads as TGTGCCAGCAGCTTAAGAGGGGACACCGGGGAGCTGTTTTTT. Amino acid sequence: CASSLRGDTGELFF.

In nucleotides, the CDR3 is TGTGCCAGCAGCTTCCGGGGGCAGGAGCAGTACTTC. Residues: CASSFRGQEQYF. The gene calls are TRBV7-9 and TRBJ2-7; either TRBD1 or TRBD2 may supply D (6 bases each). The CDR3 covers 12 residues. V lost 3 bases, J lost 7 bases, and 10 bases lay in between. Per the germline V gene, CDR1 is SEHNR and CDR2 is FQNEAQ (reference sequence).

This sequence joins TRBV9 and TRBJ2-2; weak D call: TRBD1 (6 bases). The V end was cut by 3 bases, the J end by 5 bases, with 8 bases between. The CDR3 has 13 amino acids. Per the germline V gene, CDR1 is SGDLS and CDR2 is YYNGEE. CDR3 sequence: CASSEGQTGELFF. The CDR3 DNA sequence: TGTGCCAGCAGCGAGGGACAAACCGGGGAGCTGTTTTTT.

The V call is TRBV30, the J call TRBJ1-4; 9 bases fit TRBD1. Germline CDR1 and CDR2: GTSNPN and SVGIG (reference sequence). V lost 4 bases, J lost 2 bases, and 14 bases stayed unmatched. CDR3 length: 18 amino acids. CDR3: CAWNKGPGQGWTNEKLFF. The CDR3 DNA sequence: TGTGCCTGGAATAAGGGACCGGGACAGGGTTGGACTAATGAAAAACTGTTTTTT.

CDR3 protein: CASSPPGTGAEALTEAFF. In DNA, the CDR3 is TGTGCCAGCTCACCACCCGGGACAGGGGCAGAAGCACTCACTGAAGCTTTCTTT. The chain employs TRBV18 and TRBJ1-1; TRBD1 agrees at 10 bases. The CDR3 is 18 residues long. J gave up 4 bases and V 0 bases, and 11 bases lay outside the gene matches. Per the germline V gene, CDR1 is KGHSH and CDR2 is LQKENI.

The genes are TRBV19 and TRBJ2-1; the match to TRBD2 covers 10 bases. In germline, CDR1 is LNHDA, CDR2 SQIVND (reference sequence). The CDR3 contains 18 residues. With V trimmed by 4 bases and J by 6 bases, 15 bases remained unmatched. CDR3: CASSKPFPTSGTGNEQFF. As DNA, the CDR3 is TGTGCCAGTAGTAAGCCCTTCCCCACTAGCGGGACGGGCAATGAGCAGTTCTTC. Filled out from reference TRBV19 and TRBJ2-1, the complete variable domain reads DGGITQSPKYLFRKEGQNVTLSCEQNLNHDAMYWYRQDPGQGLRLIYYSQIVNDFQKGDIAEGYSVSREKKESFPLTVTSAQKNPTAFYLCASSKPFPTSGTGNEQFFGPGTRLTVL.

This clone was seen a single time. The CDR3 sequence: CASSPAWNSYEQYF. The DNA for the CDR3 is TGTGCCAGCAGCCCAGCCTGGAACTCCTACGAGCAGTACTTC. This sequence joins TRBV7-9 and TRBJ2-7; D is uncertain. Germline CDR1 SEHNR, CDR2 FQNEAQ (reference sequence). V shed 5 bases and J shed 0 bases, with 11 bases lying between them. This CDR3 has 14 amino acids.

The V and J genes are TRBV7-2 and TRBJ2-7; D call uncertain. Looked up from germline, CDR1 is SGHTA and CDR2 is FQGNSA. This CDR3 region has 16 residues. V shed 2 bases and J shed 6 bases, with 20 bases lying between them. This chain's CDR3 is CASSLRSGQQAPEQYF. The DNA of the CDR3 is TGTGCCAGCAGCTTAAGGTCCGGGCAGCAGGCCCCCGAGCAGTACTTC.